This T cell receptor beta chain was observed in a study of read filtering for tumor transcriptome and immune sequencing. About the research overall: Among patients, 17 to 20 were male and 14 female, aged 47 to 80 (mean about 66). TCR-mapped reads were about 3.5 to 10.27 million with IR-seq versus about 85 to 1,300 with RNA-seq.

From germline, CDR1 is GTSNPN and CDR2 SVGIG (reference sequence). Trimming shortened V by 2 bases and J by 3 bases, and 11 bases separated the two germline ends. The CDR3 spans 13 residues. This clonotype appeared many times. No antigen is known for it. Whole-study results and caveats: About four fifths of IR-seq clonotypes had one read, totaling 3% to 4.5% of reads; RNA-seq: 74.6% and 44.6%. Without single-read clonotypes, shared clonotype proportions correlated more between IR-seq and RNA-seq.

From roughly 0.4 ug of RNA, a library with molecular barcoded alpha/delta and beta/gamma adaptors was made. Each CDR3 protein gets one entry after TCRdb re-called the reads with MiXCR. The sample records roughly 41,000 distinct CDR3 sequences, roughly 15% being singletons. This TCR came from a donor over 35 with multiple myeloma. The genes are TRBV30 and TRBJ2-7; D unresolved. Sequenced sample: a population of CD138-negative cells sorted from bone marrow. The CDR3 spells CAWSPEAYYEQYF. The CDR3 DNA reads TGTGCCTGGAGTCCCGAGGCATACTACGAGCAGTACTTC. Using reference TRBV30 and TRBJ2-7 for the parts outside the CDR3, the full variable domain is SQTIHQWPATLVQPVGSPLSLECTVEGTSNPNLYWYRQAAGRGLQLLFYSVGIGQISSEVPQNLSASRPQDRQFILSSKKLLLSDSGFYLCAWSPEAYYEQYFGPGTRLTVT.